A selection of T cell receptor delta chains follows, all from one sample in a study of delta chains in infants with herpesvirus infections. TCRdb processed the RT-PCR reads again with the CATT caller. The sample includes fewer than 2,000 delta-chain clones, 28% of them seen just once. The input for sequencing was peripheral blood, taken at time point 1 of longitudinal follow-up. The receptors were sampled from a human donor who was a Ugandan infant, either HIV-exposed or HIV-unexposed (not recorded which). Both conserved end residues are part of each CDR3. Each record gives: V gene, J gene, clone size, D gene, CDR3 protein, CDR3 DNA. D genes are given only for firm matches. Rows may omit the clone size; those that give it use once, few, many or a size class.

V: TRDV1
J: TRDJ1
size: large
D: TRDD3
CDR3: CALGESVFPVLGDTSPDKLIF
DNA: TGTGCTCTTGGGGAATCGGTCTTCCCTGTACTGGGGGATACAAGTCCCGATAAACTCATCTTT

V: TRDV1
J: TRDJ1
size: large
D: -
CDR3: CALGELTSNTDKLIF
DNA: TGTGCTCTTGGGGAACTCACCTCTAACACCGATAAACTCATCTTT

V: TRDV2
J: TRDJ2
size: -
D: TRDD3
CDR3: CACDTWGIAQLFF
DNA: TGTGCCTGTGACACCTGGGGGATAGCACAACTCTTCTTT

V: TRDV1
J: TRDJ1
size: -
D: TRDD3
CDR3: CALGDPPIFLRGGGLSPGSKLIF
DNA: TGTGCTCTTGGGGACCCTCCTATTTTCCTCCGGGGTGGGGGATTATCCCCCGGATCTAAACTCATCTTT

V: TRDV1
J: TRDJ1
size: -
D: -
CDR3: CAQKGDKLIF
DNA: TGTGCCCAAAAGGGCGATAAACTCATCTTT

V: TRDV1
J: TRDJ1
size: medium-sized
D: -
CDR3: CALGERFRGSNYTDKLIF
DNA: TGTGCTCTTGGGGAACGCTTTAGGGGATCCAACTACACCGATAAACTCATCTTT

V: TRDV2
J: TRDJ2
size: large
D: TRDD3
CDR3: CACDTWGMTAQLFF
DNA: TGTGCCTGTGACACCTGGGGGATGACAGCACAACTCTTCTTT

V: TRDV1
J: TRDJ2
size: few
D: TRDD3
CDR3: CALGKNSSAGDTLRFQPLTAQLFF
DNA: TGTGCTCTTGGGAAAAATTCTTCCGCGGGGGATACGCTAAGATTCCAACCTTTGACAGCACAACTCTTCTTT

V: TRDV1
J: TRDJ1
size: few
D: TRDD3
CDR3: CALGELVLGDTYTDNLIF
DNA: TGTGCTCTTGGGGAACTAGTGTTGGGGGATACGTACACCGATAACCTCATCTTT

V: TRDV2
J: TRDJ1
size: medium-sized
D: TRDD3
CDR3: CACDRFLLQLGDTGYTDKLIF
DNA: TGTGCCTGTGATCGGTTCCTACTCCAACTGGGGGATACGGGTTACACCGATAAACTCATCTTT

V: TRDV1
J: TRDJ1
size: medium-sized
D: -
CDR3: CALGVPPRDNEFTDKLIF
DNA: TGTGCTCTTGGGGTCCCACCAAGAGACAACGAATTCACCGATAAACTCATCTTT

V: TRDV1
J: TRDJ3
size: -
D: -
CDR3: CALGVRPSVWGPSSWDTRQMFF
DNA: TGTGCTCTTGGGGTTCGGCCTTCCGTCTGGGGGCCTAGCTCCTGGGACACCCGACAGATGTTTTTT

V: TRDV2
J: TRDJ3
size: -
D: -
CDR3: CACVFGAHNSWDTRQMFF
DNA: TGTGCCTGTGTTTTTGGGGCTCATAACTCCTGGGACACCCGACAGATGTTTTTC

V: TRAV29/DV5
J: TRDJ1
size: -
D: -
CDR3: CAASLVSSAYVTGPTDKLIF
DNA: TGTGCAGCAAGCCTTGTATCCAGTGCCTACGTGACGGGCCCCACCGATAAACTCATCTTT

V: TRDV1
J: TRDJ1
size: -
D: -
CDR3: CALGCLPHGIRRGVTDKLIF
DNA: TGTGCTCTTGGGTGCCTTCCGCACGGGATAAGGCGGGGAGTCACCGATAAACTCATCTTT

V: TRDV1
J: TRDJ1
size: large
D: TRDD3
CDR3: CALGNPAFLLTLGDTRPRLFSYTDKLIF
DNA: TGTGCTCTTGGGAACCCTGCCTTCCTACTGACATTGGGGGATACGCGGCCGCGCCTCTTCTCGTACACCGATAAACTCATCTTT

V: TRDV1
J: TRDJ1
size: -
D: -
CDR3: CALGEHTNYFPPNYTDKLIF
DNA: TGTGCTCTTGGGGAACATACCAACTACTTCCCCCCCAATTACACCGATAAACTCATCTTT